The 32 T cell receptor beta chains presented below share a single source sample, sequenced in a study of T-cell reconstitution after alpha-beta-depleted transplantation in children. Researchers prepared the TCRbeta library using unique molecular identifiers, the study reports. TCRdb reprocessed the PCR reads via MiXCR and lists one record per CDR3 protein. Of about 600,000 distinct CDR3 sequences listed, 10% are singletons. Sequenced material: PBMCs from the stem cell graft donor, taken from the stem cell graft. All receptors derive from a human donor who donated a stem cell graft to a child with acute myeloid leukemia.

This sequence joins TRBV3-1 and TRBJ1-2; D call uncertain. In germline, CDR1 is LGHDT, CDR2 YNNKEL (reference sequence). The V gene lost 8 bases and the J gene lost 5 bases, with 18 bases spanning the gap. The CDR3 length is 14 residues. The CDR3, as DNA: TGTGCCAGCGGCGGGGAAGGCTTGGAGTATGGCTACACCTTC. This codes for CASGGEGLEYGYTF.

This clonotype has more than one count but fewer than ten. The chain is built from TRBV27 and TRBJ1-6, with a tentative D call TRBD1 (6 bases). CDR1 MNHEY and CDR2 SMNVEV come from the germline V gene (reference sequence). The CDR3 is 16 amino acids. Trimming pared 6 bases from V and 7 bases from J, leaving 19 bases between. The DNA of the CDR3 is TGTGCCAGCAGGCTTATGTCGGGGGCTAGCAATTCACCCCTCCACTTT. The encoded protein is CASRLMSGASNSPLHF.

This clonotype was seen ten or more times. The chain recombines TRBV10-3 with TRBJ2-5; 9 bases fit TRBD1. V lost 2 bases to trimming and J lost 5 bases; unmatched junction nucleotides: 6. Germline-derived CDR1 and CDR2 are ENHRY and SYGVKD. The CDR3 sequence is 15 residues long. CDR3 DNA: TGTGCCATCAGTGAGCCGACAGGGGGGCGGGAGACCCAGTACTTC. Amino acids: CAISEPTGGRETQYF.

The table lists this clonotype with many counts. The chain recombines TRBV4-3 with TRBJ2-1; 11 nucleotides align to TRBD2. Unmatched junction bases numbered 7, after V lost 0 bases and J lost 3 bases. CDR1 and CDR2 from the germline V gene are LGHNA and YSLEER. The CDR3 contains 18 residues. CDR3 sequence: CASSQDPWGLAVYNEQFF. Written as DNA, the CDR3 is TGCGCCAGCAGCCAAGATCCTTGGGGACTAGCGGTCTACAATGAGCAGTTCTTC.

The CDR3 bases are TGTGCCAGCAGTTTTCCCCCAGCGGCGAACACCGGGGAGCTGTTTTTT. Protein: CASSFPPAANTGELFF. The chain is built from TRBV12-3 or TRBV12-4 and TRBJ2-2; D is perhaps TRBD2 (5 bases). The CDR3 loop spans 16 amino acids. V was pared by 3 bases and J by 0 bases, with 11 bases between.

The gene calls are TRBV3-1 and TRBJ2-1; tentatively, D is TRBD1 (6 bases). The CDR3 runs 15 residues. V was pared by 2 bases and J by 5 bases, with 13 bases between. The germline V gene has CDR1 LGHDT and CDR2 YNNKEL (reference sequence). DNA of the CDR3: TGTGCCAGCAGCCAAAGGGGGACGTACGACAATGAGCAGTTCTTC. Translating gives CASSQRGTYDNEQFF.

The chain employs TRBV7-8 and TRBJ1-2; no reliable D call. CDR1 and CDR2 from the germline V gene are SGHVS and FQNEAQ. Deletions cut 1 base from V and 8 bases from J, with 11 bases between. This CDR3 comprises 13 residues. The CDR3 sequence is CASSLGYDAGYTF. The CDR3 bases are TGTGCCAGCAGCTTAGGGTACGACGCCGGCTACACCTTC.

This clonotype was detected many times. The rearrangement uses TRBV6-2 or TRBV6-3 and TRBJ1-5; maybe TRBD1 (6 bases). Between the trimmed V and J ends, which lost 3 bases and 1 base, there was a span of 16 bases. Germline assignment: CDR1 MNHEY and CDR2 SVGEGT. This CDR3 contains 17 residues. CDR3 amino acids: CASSYRVGAVSNQPQHF. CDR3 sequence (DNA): TGTGCCAGCAGTTATCGCGTGGGGGCGGTAAGCAATCAGCCCCAGCATTTT.

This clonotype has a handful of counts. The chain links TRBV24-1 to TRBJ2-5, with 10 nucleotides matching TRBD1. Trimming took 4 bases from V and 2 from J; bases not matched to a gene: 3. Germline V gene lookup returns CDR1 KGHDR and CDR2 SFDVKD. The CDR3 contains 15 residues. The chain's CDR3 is CATSDPGQGQETQYF. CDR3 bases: TGTGCCACCAGTGACCCGGGACAGGGGCAAGAGACCCAGTACTTC.

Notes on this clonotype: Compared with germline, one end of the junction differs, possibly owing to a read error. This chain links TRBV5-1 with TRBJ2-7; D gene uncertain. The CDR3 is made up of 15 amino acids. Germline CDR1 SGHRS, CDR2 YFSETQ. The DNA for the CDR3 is TGCGCCAGCAGCTTAGGGTCTGGACGGTCCTCCGAGCAGTACTTC. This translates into CASSLGSGRSSEQYF. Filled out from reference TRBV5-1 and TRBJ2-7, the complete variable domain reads KAGVTQTPRYLIKTRGQQVTLSCSPISGHRSVSWYQQTPGQGLQFLFEYFSETQRNKGNFPGRFSGRQFSNSRSEMNVSTLELGDSALYLCASSLGSGRSSEQYFGPGTRLTVT.

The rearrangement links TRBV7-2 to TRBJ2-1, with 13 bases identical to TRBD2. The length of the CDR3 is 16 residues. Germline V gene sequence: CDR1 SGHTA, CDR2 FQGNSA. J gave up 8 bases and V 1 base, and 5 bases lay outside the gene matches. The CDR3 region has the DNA TGTGCCAGCAGCTTAGTCTGGACTAGCGGGAGACATGAGCAGTTCTTC. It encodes CASSLVWTSGRHEQFF. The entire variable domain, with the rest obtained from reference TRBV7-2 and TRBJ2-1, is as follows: GAGVSQSPSNKVTEKGKDVELRCDPISGHTALYWYRQSLGQGLEFLIYFQGNSAPDKSGLPSDRFSAERTGGSVSTLTIQRTQQEDSAVYLCASSLVWTSGRHEQFFGPGTRLTVL.

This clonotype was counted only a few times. The DNA of the CDR3 is TGTGCCAGCAGCTTCCGCGGGGCCCGTAATGAAAAACTGTTTTTT. Amino acid sequence: CASSFRGARNEKLFF. The rearrangement joins TRBV7-9 to TRBJ1-4; a possible D gene is TRBD1 (5 bases). The CDR3 runs to 15 residues. V was pared by 3 bases and J by 4 bases, with 12 bases between. CDR1 and CDR2 (germline): SEHNR, FQNEAQ (reference sequence).

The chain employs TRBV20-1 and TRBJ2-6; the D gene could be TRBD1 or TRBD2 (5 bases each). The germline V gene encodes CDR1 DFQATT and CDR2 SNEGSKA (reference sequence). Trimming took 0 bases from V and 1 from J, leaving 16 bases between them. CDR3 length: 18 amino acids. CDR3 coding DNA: TGCAGTGCTAGAGATGGGACGGCAGCTCGATCTGGGGCCAACGTCCTGACTTTC. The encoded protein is CSARDGTAARSGANVLTF.

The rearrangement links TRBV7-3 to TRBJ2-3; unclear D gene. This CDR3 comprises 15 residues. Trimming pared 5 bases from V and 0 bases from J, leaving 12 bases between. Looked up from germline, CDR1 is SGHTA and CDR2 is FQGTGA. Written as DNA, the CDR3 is TGTGCCAGCAGCCCCACTCGCGATAGCACAGATACGCAGTATTTT. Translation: CASSPTRDSTDTQYF.

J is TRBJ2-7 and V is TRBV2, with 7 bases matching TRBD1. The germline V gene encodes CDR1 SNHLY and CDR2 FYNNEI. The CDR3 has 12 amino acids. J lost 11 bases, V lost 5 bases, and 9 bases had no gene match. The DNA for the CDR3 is TGTGCCAGCAGTTACCTCGACAGGGTCGAGTACTTC. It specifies CASSYLDRVEYF.

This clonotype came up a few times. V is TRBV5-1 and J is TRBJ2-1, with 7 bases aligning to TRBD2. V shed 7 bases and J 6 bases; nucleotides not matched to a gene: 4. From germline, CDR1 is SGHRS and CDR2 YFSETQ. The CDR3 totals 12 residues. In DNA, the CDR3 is TGCGCCAGCCGGGGCGGGGGCAATGAGCAGTTCTTC. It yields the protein CASRGGGNEQFF.

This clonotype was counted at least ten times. In nucleotides, the CDR3 is TGTGCCAGCAGTTATGGGACCGGGACTAGCTCCTACAATGAGCAGTTCTTC. Residues: CASSYGTGTSSYNEQFF. The chain couples TRBV6-5 to TRBJ2-1, with TRBD2 matching over 8 bases. The ends lost 3 bases at V and 0 bases at J; junction bases unmatched: 7. In germline, CDR1 is MNHEY, CDR2 SVGAGI. This CDR3 is built from 17 residues.

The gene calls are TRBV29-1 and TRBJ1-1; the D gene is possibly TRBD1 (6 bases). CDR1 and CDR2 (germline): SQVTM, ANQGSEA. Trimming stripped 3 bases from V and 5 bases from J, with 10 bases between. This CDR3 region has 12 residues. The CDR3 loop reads CSVDRRGTEAFF. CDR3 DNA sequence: TGCAGCGTTGACAGGAGGGGGACTGAAGCTTTCTTT.

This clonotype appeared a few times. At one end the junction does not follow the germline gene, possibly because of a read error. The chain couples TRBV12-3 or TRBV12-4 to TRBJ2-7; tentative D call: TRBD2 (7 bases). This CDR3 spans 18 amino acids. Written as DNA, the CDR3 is TGTGCCAGCTGTTTGGTTTTGGGGGGGGCAGGCGCTAGGCACGAGCAGTACTTC. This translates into CASCLVLGGAGARHEQYF.

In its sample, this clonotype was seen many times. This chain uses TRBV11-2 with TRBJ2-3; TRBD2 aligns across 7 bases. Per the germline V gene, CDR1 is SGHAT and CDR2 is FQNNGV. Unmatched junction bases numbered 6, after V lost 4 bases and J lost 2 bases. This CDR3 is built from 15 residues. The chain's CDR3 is CASSSLAGVTDTQYF. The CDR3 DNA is TGTGCCAGCAGCTCCTTAGCGGGCGTCACAGATACGCAGTATTTT. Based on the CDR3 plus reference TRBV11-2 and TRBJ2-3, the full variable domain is EAGVAQSPRYKIIEKRQSVAFWCNPISGHATLYWYQQILGQGPKLLIQFQNNGVVDDSQLPKDRFSAERLKGVDSTLKIQPAKLEDSAVYLCASSSLAGVTDTQYFGPGTRLTVL.

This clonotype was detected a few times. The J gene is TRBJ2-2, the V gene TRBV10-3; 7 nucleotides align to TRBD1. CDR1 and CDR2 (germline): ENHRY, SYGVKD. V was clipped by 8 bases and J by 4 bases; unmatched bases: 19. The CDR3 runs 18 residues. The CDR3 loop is CAIGPPPDRDQSTGELFF. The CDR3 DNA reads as TGTGCCATCGGACCACCACCCGACAGGGATCAGAGCACCGGGGAGCTGTTTTTT.

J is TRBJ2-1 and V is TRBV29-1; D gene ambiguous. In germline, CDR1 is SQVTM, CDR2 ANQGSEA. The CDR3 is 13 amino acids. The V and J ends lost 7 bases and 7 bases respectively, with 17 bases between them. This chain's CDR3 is CSGGTQVGNEQFF. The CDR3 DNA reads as TGCAGCGGGGGAACGCAGGTCGGGAATGAGCAGTTCTTC.

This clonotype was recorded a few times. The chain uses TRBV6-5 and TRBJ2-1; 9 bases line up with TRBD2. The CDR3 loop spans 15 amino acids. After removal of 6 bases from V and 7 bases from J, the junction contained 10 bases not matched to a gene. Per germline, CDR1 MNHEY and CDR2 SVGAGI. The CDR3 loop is CASSQSGRTLNEQFF. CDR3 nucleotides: TGTGCCAGCAGCCAGAGCGGGAGGACCCTTAATGAGCAGTTCTTC.

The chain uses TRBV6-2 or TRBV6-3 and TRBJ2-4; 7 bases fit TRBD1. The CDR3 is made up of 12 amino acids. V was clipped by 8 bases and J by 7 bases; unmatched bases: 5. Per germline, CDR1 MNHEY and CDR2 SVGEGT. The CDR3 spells CASQQGINIQYF. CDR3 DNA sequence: TGTGCCAGCCAACAGGGGATCAACATTCAGTACTTC.

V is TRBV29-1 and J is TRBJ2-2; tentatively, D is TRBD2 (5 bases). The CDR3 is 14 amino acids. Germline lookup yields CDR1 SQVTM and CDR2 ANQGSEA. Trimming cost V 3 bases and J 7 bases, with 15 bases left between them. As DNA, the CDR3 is TGCAGCGTTGACCCAGGCAGAGGGCACGGGGAGCTGTTTTTT. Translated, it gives CSVDPGRGHGELFF.

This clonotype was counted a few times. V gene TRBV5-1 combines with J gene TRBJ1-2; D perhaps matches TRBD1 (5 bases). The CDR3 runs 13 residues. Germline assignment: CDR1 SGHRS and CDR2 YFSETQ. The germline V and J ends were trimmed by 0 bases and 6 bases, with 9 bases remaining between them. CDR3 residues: CASSLEQEDGYTF. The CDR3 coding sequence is TGCGCCAGCAGCTTGGAACAGGAAGATGGCTACACCTTC.

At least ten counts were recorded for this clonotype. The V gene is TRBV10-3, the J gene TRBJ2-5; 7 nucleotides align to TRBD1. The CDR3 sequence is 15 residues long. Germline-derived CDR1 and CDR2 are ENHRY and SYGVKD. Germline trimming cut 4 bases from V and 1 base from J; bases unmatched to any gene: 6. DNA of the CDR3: TGTGCCATCAGTGGAGACGACAGGGTCCAAGAGACCCAGTACTTC. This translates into CAISGDDRVQETQYF.

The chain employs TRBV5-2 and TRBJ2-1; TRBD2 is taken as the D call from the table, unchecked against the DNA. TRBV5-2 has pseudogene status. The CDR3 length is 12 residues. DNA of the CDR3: TGTGCCATGGGCCCCAGGTCCGGCGAGCAGTTCTTC. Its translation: CAMGPRSGEQFF.

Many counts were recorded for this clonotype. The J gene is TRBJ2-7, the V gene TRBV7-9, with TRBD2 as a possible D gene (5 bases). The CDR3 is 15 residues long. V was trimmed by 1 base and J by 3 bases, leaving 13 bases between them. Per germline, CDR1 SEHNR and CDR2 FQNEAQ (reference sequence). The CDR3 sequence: CASSLVEENGYEQYF. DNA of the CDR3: TGTGCCAGCAGCTTAGTGGAGGAGAATGGCTACGAGCAGTACTTC.

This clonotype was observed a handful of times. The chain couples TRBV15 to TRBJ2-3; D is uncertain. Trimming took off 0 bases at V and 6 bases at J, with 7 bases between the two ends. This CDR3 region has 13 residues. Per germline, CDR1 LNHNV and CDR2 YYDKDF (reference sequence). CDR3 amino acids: CATSRDLVDTQYF. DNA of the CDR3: TGTGCCACCAGCAGAGATCTGGTGGATACGCAGTATTTT.

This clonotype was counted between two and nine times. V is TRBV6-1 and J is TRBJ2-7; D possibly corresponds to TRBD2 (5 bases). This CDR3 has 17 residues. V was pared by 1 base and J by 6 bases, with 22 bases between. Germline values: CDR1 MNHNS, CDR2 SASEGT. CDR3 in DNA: TGTGCCAGCAGTGAAGGGGCACTAGTCACCTCCCTGGGCGAGCAGTACTTC. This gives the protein CASSEGALVTSLGEQYF.

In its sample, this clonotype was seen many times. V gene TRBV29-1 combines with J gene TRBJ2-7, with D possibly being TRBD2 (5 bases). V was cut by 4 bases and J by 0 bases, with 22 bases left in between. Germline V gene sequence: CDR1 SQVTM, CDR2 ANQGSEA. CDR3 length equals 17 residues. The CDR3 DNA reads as TGCAGCGTTGCCTCCCCGGTGGGTAGCGCTCCCTCCTACGAGCAGTACTTC. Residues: CSVASPVGSAPSYEQYF.